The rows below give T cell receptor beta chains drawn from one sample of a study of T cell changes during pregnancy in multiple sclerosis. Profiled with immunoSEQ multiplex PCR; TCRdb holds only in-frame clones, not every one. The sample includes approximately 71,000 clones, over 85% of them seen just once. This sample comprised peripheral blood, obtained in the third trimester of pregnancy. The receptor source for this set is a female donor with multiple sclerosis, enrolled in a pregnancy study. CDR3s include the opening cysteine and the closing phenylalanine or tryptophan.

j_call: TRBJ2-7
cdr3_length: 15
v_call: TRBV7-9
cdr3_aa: CASSPLDRGPHEQYF

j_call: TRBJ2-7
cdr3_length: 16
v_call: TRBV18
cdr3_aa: CASSPPTSVDSNEQYF

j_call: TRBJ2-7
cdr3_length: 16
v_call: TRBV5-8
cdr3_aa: CASSLPADRGRGEQYF

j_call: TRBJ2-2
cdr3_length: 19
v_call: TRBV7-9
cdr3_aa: CASSSNSGPTGTYTGELFF

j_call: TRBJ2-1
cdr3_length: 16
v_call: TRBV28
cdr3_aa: CASRAGTSGSYNEQFF

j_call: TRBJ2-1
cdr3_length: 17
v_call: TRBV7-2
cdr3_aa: CASSSLAGGGRAHEQFF

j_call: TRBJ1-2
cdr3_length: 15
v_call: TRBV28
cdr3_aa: CASRILRGLVYGYTF

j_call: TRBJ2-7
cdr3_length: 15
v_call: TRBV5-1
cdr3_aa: CASSLAWREGREQYF

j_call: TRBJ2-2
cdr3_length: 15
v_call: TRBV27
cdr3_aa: CASSFAGVGTGELFF

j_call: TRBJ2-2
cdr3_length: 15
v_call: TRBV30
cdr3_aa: CAWGGQGARTGELFF

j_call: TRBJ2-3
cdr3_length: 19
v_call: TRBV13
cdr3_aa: CASSSGLAGGGSGADTQYF

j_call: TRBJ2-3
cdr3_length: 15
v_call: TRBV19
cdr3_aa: CASSIVRGSTDTQYF

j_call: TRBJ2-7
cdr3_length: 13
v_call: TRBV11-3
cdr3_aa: CASSRVQGAEQYF

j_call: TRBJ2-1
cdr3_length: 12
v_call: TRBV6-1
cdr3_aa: CASSDLGGEQFF

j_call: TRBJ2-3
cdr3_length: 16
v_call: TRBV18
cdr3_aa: CASSPPTSDFTDTQYF

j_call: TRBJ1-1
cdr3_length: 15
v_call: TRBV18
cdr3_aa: CASSLGTGGGGEAFF

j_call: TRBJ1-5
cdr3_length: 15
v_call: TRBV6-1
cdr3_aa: CASSQGHSSNQPQHF

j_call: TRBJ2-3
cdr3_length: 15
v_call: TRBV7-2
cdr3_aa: CASSYAGQHTDTQYF

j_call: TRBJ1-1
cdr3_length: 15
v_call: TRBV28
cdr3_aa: CASSSTGGGNTEAFF

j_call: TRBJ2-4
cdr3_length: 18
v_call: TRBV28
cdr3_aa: CASRGLAGALVAKNIQYF

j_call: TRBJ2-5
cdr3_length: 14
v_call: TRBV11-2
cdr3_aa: CASSGLAAQETQYF

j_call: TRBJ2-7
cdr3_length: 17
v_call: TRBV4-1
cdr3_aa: CASSQGFVSGASYEQYF

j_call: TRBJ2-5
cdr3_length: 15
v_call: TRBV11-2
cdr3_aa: CASSSSGWNQETQYF

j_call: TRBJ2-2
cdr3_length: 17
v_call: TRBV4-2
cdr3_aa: CASSQRTQGAGTGELFF

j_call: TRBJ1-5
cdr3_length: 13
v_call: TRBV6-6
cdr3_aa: CASKGAANQPQHF

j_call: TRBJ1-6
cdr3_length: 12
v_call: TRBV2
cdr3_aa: CASISVNSPLHF

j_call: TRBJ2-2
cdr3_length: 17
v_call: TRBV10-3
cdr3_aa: CAIATGGPGRITGELFF

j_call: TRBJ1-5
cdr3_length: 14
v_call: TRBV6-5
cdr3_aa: CASSYSRDNQPQHF

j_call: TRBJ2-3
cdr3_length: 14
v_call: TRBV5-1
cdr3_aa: CASGPTGSIDTQYF

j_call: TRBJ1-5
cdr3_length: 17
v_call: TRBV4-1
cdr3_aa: CASSQVGGAYSNQPQHF

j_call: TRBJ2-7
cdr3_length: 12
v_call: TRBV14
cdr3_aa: CASSHTSHEQYF

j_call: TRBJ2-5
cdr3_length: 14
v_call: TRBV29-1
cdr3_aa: CSVFTGTGQETQYF

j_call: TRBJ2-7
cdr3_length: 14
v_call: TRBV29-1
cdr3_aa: CSVAADSQAYEQYF

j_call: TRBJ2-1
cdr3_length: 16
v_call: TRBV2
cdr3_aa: CASSERLAEFYNEQFF

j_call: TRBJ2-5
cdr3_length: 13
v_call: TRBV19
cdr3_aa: CASIAGKGETQYF

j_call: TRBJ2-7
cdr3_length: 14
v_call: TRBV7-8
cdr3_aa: CASSFGTSTLEQYF

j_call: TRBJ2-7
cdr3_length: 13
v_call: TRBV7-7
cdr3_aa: CASSPWGVHEQYF

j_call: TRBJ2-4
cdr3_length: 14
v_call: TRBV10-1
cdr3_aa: CASSALKWGSIQYF

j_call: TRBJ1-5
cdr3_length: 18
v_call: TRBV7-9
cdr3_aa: CASSPGPTGAARNQPQHF

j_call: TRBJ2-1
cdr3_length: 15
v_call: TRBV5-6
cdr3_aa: CASSLPSGRYNEQFF

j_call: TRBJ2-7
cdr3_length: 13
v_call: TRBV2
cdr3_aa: CASRDGTGYEQYF

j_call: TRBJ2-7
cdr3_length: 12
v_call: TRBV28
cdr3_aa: CASSIPGFEQYF

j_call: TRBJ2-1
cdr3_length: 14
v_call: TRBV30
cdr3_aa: CAWSLASAYNEQFF

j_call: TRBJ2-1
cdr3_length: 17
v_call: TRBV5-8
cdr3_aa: CASSTGLAGGGYNEQFF

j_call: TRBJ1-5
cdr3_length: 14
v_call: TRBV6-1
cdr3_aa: CASNRVLSNQPQHF

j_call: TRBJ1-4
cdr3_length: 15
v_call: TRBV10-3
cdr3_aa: CAISESRILGEKLFF

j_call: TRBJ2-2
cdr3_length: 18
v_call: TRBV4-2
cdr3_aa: CASSQETGTGGYTGELFF

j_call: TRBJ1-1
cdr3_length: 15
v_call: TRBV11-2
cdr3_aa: CASRYRVDLNTEAFF

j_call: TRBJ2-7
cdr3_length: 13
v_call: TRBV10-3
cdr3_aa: CAIWDRGLYEQYF

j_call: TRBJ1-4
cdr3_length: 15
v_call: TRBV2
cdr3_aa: CASSGTGALNEKLFF

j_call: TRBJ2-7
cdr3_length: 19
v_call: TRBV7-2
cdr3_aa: CASSLAASGAIVPHYEQYF

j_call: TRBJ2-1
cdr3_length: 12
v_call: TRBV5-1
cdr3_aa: CASRTSADEQFF

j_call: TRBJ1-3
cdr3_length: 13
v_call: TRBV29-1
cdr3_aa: CSVGRGSGNTIYF

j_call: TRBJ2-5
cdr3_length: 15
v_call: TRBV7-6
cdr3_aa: CASSTGQRGAETQYF